A single sample gave rise to the 16 T cell receptor beta chains below, sequenced in a study of beta chain features in type 1 diabetes. The investigators reverse transcribed all of the isolated RNA, so they sequenced expressed TCRB transcripts. Measured with immunoSEQ multiplex PCR; TCRdb has only the in-frame clones, and not every one. The repertoire includes hundreds of thousands of clones, about 16% of them detected once, and about 0.097% sits in the top ten. Specimen: naive CD4+ T cells from blood. The receptors here all came from a man younger than 35 in good health.

The J gene is TRBJ2-2, the V gene TRBV5-4; D not resolved. The CDR3 sequence is 14 residues long. The ends were cut back, 3 bases at V and 6 bases at J, with 12 bases in the middle. In germline, CDR1 is SGHNT, CDR2 YYREEE (reference sequence). CDR3 nucleotides: TGTGCCAGCAGCTCCCTTTTCTTGGCCGGGGAGCTGTTTTTT. It is translated as CASSSLFLAGELFF.

The V call is TRBV9, the J call TRBJ2-1; 13 bases fit TRBD2. Losses at the gene ends were 6 bases for V and 7 bases for J; bases not matched to a gene: 7. This CDR3 spans 15 amino acids. In germline, CDR1 is SGDLS, CDR2 YYNGEE. The CDR3 loop reads CASTRTSGSRNEQFF. The DNA of the CDR3 is TGTGCCAGCACCAGGACTAGCGGGAGTAGAAATGAGCAGTTCTTC.

The chain recombines TRBV4-1 with TRBJ2-3, with no clear D. Germline CDR1 reads MGHRA; CDR2 reads YSYEKL. The CDR3 contains 16 residues. The V gene lost 1 base and the J gene lost 0 bases, with 11 bases spanning the gap. CDR3 amino acids: CASSQGTIRSTDTQYF. CDR3 nucleotides: TGCGCCAGCAGCCAAGGTACTATTAGGAGCACAGATACGCAGTATTTT.

The chain has TRBV15 and TRBJ2-3; a possible D gene is TRBD2 (6 bases). Per germline, CDR1 LNHNV and CDR2 YYDKDF (reference sequence). The CDR3 runs to 15 residues. Trimming pared 0 bases from V and 9 bases from J, leaving 16 bases between. CDR3 amino acids: CATSRDLKGGTTQYF. CDR3 coding DNA: TGTGCCACCAGCAGAGATCTCAAGGGCGGGACGACGCAGTATTTT. The complete variable domain, with remaining parts taken from reference TRBV15 and TRBJ2-3, reads DAMVIQNPRYQVTQFGKPVTLSCSQTLNHNVMYWYQQKSSQAPKLLFHYYDKDFNNEADTPDNFQSRRPNTSFCFLDIRSPGLGDTAMYLCATSRDLKGGTTQYFGPGTRLTVL.

This clone showed up just a few times. This sequence joins TRBV2 and TRBJ2-5; TRBD1 aligns across 10 bases. CDR3 size: 12 residues. Germline CDR1 is SNHLY and CDR2 is FYNNEI. J lost 9 bases, V lost 9 bases, and 7 bases had no gene match. CDR3 DNA: TGTGCCAGTCAGACAGGGGGCCCCCCCCAGTACTTC. Its translation: CASQTGGPPQYF.

This clone was recorded a few times. The chain employs TRBV14 and TRBJ1-6; no firm D call. The CDR3 extends over 17 amino acids. Germline assignment: CDR1 SGHDN and CDR2 FVKESK. V was trimmed by 5 bases and J by 9 bases, leaving 23 bases between them. The CDR3 bases are TGTGCCAGCAGCTCGCTAAGGATCCGGGAATGGGGTTCACCCCTCCACTTT. This sequence encodes CASSSLRIREWGSPLHF.

The V gene is TRBV30, the J gene TRBJ1-2; 7 positions match TRBD1. The V gene's germline CDR1 is GTSNPN and CDR2 SVGIG (reference sequence). After removal of 2 bases from V and 4 bases from J, the junction contained 4 bases not matched to a gene. The CDR3 covers 13 residues. CDR3 DNA: TGTGCCTGGAGTACGACAGGGATCTATGGCTACACCTTC. Its protein is CAWSTTGIYGYTF. Together with reference TRBV30 and TRBJ1-2, the CDR3 gives the full variable domain: SQTIHQWPATLVQPVGSPLSLECTVEGTSNPNLYWYRQAAGRGLQLLFYSVGIGQISSEVPQNLSASRPQDRQFILSSKKLLLSDSGFYLCAWSTTGIYGYTFGSGTRLTVV.

The V and J genes are TRBV9 and TRBJ2-3; either TRBD1 or TRBD2 may supply D (5 bases each). V was clipped by 4 bases and J by 3 bases, with 18 bases between them. The CDR3 extends over 16 amino acids. Germline CDR1 SGDLS, CDR2 YYNGEE. CDR3 amino acids: CASSPRGSGGTDTQYF. DNA for the CDR3: TGTGCCAGCAGCCCTCGCGGGTCTGGGGGTACAGATACGCAGTATTTT. The full variable domain, in which reference TRBV9 and TRBJ2-3 provide the parts outside the CDR3, is DSGVTQTPKHLITATGQRVTLRCSPRSGDLSVYWYQQSLDQGLQFLIQYYNGEERAKGNILERFSAQQFPDLHSELNLSSLELGDSALYFCASSPRGSGGTDTQYFGPGTRLTVL.

The chain combines TRBV5-4 with TRBJ2-3; TRBD1 aligns across 9 bases. Germline V gives CDR1 SGHNT, CDR2 YYREEE (reference sequence). Unmatched junction bases numbered 6, after V lost 2 bases and J lost 5 bases. This CDR3 comprises 15 residues. CDR3 bases: TGTGCCAGCAGCTTACCGGGACAGGGATTAGATACGCAGTATTTT. Protein product: CASSLPGQGLDTQYF.

V gene TRBV7-2 combines with J gene TRBJ1-5; no definite D call. V shed 6 bases and J shed 6 bases, with 9 bases lying between them. The V gene's germline CDR1 is SGHTA and CDR2 FQGNSA. The CDR3 is 12 residues long. Written as DNA, the CDR3 is TGTGCCAGCAGACTGATAGGTCAGCCCCAGCATTTT. This gives the protein CASRLIGQPQHF.

The V gene is TRBV28, the J gene TRBJ1-2; 7 positions agree with TRBD1. The CDR3 runs 19 residues. The germline V gene encodes CDR1 MDHEN and CDR2 SYDVKM. V lost 7 bases, J lost 0 bases, and 20 bases stayed unmatched. The CDR3 loop is CASNYLRQGPLWANYGYTF. Written as DNA, the CDR3 is TGTGCCAGCAACTATCTCAGACAGGGTCCTCTTTGGGCTAACTATGGCTACACCTTC.

The V call is TRBV7-9, the J call TRBJ2-7, with D uncertain. The germline CDR1 and CDR2 sequences are SEHNR and FQNEAQ (reference sequence). Trimming shortened V by 0 bases and J by 1 base, and 16 bases separated the two germline ends. The CDR3 loop spans 17 amino acids. Here the CDR3 DNA reads TGTGCCAGCAGCTTAGCAGCCGTAGGCCTCTCGTCCTACGAGCAGTACTTC. Protein product: CASSLAAVGLSSYEQYF.

This clone was detected a few times. This chain uses TRBV5-4 with TRBJ1-2; TRBD1 matches 7 bases. The trim removed 4 bases at V and 2 bases at J, leaving 5 bases unmatched. This CDR3 is built from 14 residues. Germline-derived CDR1 and CDR2 are SGHNT and YYREEE (reference sequence). In DNA form, the CDR3 reads TGTGCCAGCAGCCAGGGGGGAACCAACTATGGCTACACCTTC. It is translated as CASSQGGTNYGYTF. The full variable domain, completed using reference TRBV5-4 and TRBJ1-2, is ETGVTQSPTHLIKTRGQQVTLRCSSQSGHNTVSWYQQALGQGPQFIFQYYREEENGRGNFPPRFSGLQFPNYSSELNVNALELDDSALYLCASSQGGTNYGYTFGSGTRLTVV.

This clone occurred a few times. The chain has TRBV9 and TRBJ1-1, with 7 bases matching TRBD1. Germline values: CDR1 SGDLS, CDR2 YYNGEE. This CDR3 contains 16 residues. The junction had 14 bases not matched to a gene; V was cut back by 4 bases and J by 5 bases. The CDR3 bases are TGTGCCAGCAGCCAGGGGGGACCCTATGAAGGTACTGAAGCTTTCTTT. Its translation is CASSQGGPYEGTEAFF.

V gene TRBV28 combines with J gene TRBJ2-5; D may be TRBD1 or TRBD2 (6 bases each). From germline, CDR1 is MDHEN and CDR2 SYDVKM. The CDR3 has 14 amino acids. V lost 5 bases and J lost 4, with 14 bases in between. The CDR3: CASSLGGLGETQYF. The DNA for the CDR3 is TGTGCCAGCAGTCTAGGGGGGCTCGGAGAGACCCAGTACTTC.

This clone has a handful of counts. V and J are TRBV7-9 and TRBJ1-5, with D hard to call. CDR3 length equals 15 residues. CDR1 and CDR2 from the germline V gene are SEHNR and FQNEAQ (reference sequence). Trimming took off 0 bases at V and 3 bases at J, with 9 bases between the two ends. Here the CDR3 DNA reads TGTGCCAGCAGCTTAGCCGGTGCCTTCAATCAGCCCCAGCATTTT. Its translation is CASSLAGAFNQPQHF.